This T cell receptor (beta chain) is from a study of T cell responses to AZD1222 COVID-19 vaccine. This CDR3 comprises 17 residues. V lost 5 bases to trimming and J lost 4 bases, with 23 bases between them. Germline V gives CDR1 SEHNR, CDR2 FQNEAQ (reference sequence). As to this clone: Its target is not known.

The study, taken as a whole, reports: A reported finding is that nearly half of spike-specific TCRs target unmutated variant regions.

Repertoires were generated with immunoSEQ multiplex PCR, while TCRdb's copy carries only in-frame clones and drops some. The sample lists about 120,000 clones, more than 75% occurring once. The sequences come from peripheral blood, collected on day 0 of AZD1222 vaccination. The chain links TRBV7-9 to TRBJ1-2; TRBD1 is a possible D gene (6 bases). This clonotype was sampled from an adult in good health. The CDR3 is CASSARIYREVSYGYTF. The DNA for the CDR3 is TGTGCCAGCAGCGCCCGGATTTACAGGGAAGTAAGCTATGGCTACACCTTC. Full variable domain (missing parts from reference TRBV7-9 and TRBJ1-2): DTGVSQNPRHKITKRGQNVTFRCDPISEHNRLYWYRQTLGQGPEFLTYFQNEAQLEKSRLLSDRFSAERPKGSFSTLEIQRTEQGDSAMYLCASSARIYREVSYGYTFGSGTRLTVV.